This entry lists 22 T cell receptor beta chains sequenced from one sample in a study of T cells expressing NK-cell markers (dated by TCRdb to the early 2020s). The library was produced with 5' RACE. The sequencer listed for this sample is Illumina HiSeq 2000. TCRdb reprocessed the reads into one record per CDR3 protein sequence, lacking DNA. The data table for this sample lists hundreds of thousands of distinct CDR3 sequences. Roughly 4.2% of the sample goes to the ten largest clones. Sequences were obtained from blood T cells: a sorted CD56 or NKG2C T cell subset, CD4+ or CD8+ T cells, or bulk PBMC T cells (not recorded which). Receptors originate from a woman aged 18-70 years in good health.

This chain connects TRBV12-3 or TRBV12-4 to TRBJ1-2; TCRdb's assignment of TRBD1 cannot be checked, as there is no DNA. The CDR3 runs to 15 residues. CDR3 amino acids: CASTLGVRGNYGYTF.

The chain has TRBV12-3 or TRBV12-4 and TRBJ2-7; TCRdb lists TRBD2, though no DNA is available to test this call. This CDR3 has 14 residues. The CDR3 sequence: CASSFNREGREQYF.

This chain's CDR3 is CASSLVSPTYNEQFF. The chain recombines TRBV5-4 with TRBJ2-1. The CDR3 is made up of 15 amino acids. CDR1 and CDR2 from the germline V gene are SGHNT and YYREEE (reference sequence).

The chain couples TRBV20-1 to TRBJ2-3; as DNA is missing, the TRBD2 call by TCRdb cannot be tested. Germline-derived CDR1 and CDR2 are DFQATT and SNEGSKA (reference sequence). The CDR3 spans 16 residues. This chain's CDR3 is CSASGGTSGSQDTQYF.

CDR3 sequence: CASSARLAGRNVNEQFF. The rearrangement joins TRBV27 to TRBJ2-1; TCRdb reports TRBD2, a call that lacks DNA to check it against. In germline, CDR1 is MNHEY, CDR2 SMNVEV (reference sequence). This CDR3 has 17 residues.

The genes are TRBV9 and TRBJ1-4; TCRdb gives TRBD1 as the D gene, but with no DNA this cannot be confirmed. Germline CDR1 is SGDLS and CDR2 is YYNGEE. The CDR3 loop spans 14 amino acids. This CDR3 reads CASSLGPANEKLFF. Complete variable domain (other parts from reference TRBV9 and TRBJ1-4): DSGVTQTPKHLITATGQRVTLRCSPRSGDLSVYWYQQSLDQGLQFLIQYYNGEERAKGNILERFSAQQFPDLHSELNLSSLELGDSALYFCASSLGPANEKLFFGSGTQLSVL.

The chain employs TRBV28 and TRBJ2-1; TCRdb indicates TRBD1, and absent DNA this call remains unverified. Germline V lookup: CDR1 MDHEN, CDR2 SYDVKM. The CDR3 has 16 amino acids. The chain's CDR3 is CASRGGGGWAYNEQFF.

The V call is TRBV7-2, the J call TRBJ2-5; TCRdb's D call of TRBD1 is untestable without DNA. Germline loops: CDR1 SGHTA, CDR2 FQGNSA. The CDR3 has 13 amino acids. The CDR3: CASTDPPQETQYF.

The rearrangement joins TRBV5-1 to TRBJ2-3; TCRdb names TRBD2, which stays unverified in the absence of DNA. Germline V gives CDR1 SGHRS, CDR2 YFSETQ. The CDR3 sequence is 21 residues long. The CDR3 protein is CASRYPDGERELAGATDTQYF.

This chain joins TRBV15 and TRBJ2-7. The germline gives CDR1 LNHNV, CDR2 YYDKDF (reference sequence). The CDR3 is made up of 13 amino acids. CDR3 sequence: CATSRDGSYEQYF. The full variable domain, rest sourced from reference TRBV15 and TRBJ2-7, is DAMVIQNPRYQVTQFGKPVTLSCSQTLNHNVMYWYQQKSSQAPKLLFHYYDKDFNNEADTPDNFQSRRPNTSFCFLDIRSPGLGDTAMYLCATSRDGSYEQYFGPGTRLTVT.

The chain employs TRBV7-2 and TRBJ2-7; the D call from TCRdb, TRBD1, cannot be confirmed without DNA. In germline, CDR1 is SGHTA, CDR2 FQGNSA. CDR3 length equals 14 residues. Here the CDR3 reads CASSLARGIHEQYF.

The chain links TRBV5-4 to TRBJ2-1; TCRdb lists TRBD1, though no DNA is available to test this call. The germline gives CDR1 SGHNT, CDR2 YYREEE (reference sequence). The CDR3 contains 12 residues. The CDR3 spells CASSDRGLRQFF.

The genes are TRBV7-2 and TRBJ1-1; TCRdb outputs TRBD1, but without DNA this stays unchecked. The V gene's germline CDR1 is SGHTA and CDR2 FQGNSA. The CDR3 sequence is 14 residues long. The CDR3 loop reads CASSPRTGDTEAFF. Full variable domain (remainder filled in from reference TRBV7-2 and TRBJ1-1): GAGVSQSPSNKVTEKGKDVELRCDPISGHTALYWYRQSLGQGLEFLIYFQGNSAPDKSGLPSDRFSAERTGGSVSTLTIQRTQQEDSAVYLCASSPRTGDTEAFFGQGTRLTVV.

The chain joins TRBV2 to TRBJ1-5; TCRdb returns TRBD1, unconfirmable since there is no DNA. CDR3 length equals 12 residues. In germline, CDR1 is SNHLY, CDR2 FYNNEI. The CDR3 loop reads CASQTGTQPQHF.

This CDR3 reads CASRIPHTGELFF. The chain recombines TRBV12-3 or TRBV12-4 with TRBJ2-2; the TRBD2 assignment by TCRdb is unverifiable without DNA. The CDR3 contains 13 residues.

The chain couples TRBV5-4 to TRBJ1-6; absent DNA, TCRdb's TRBD1 call cannot be checked. CDR3 length: 15 amino acids. Germline CDR1 is SGHNT and CDR2 is YYREEE (reference sequence). CDR3: CASSPRGIGNSPLHF.

The J gene is TRBJ2-5, the V gene TRBV11-2; the TCRdb call, TRBD2, lacks DNA for checking. The germline V gene has CDR1 SGHAT and CDR2 FQNNGV. The CDR3 extends over 14 amino acids. CDR3 amino acids: CASSSRGVGETQYF.

The chain is built from TRBV5-1 and TRBJ2-7; TCRdb calls TRBD2, which cannot be checked without DNA. Germline V gives CDR1 SGHRS, CDR2 YFSETQ. The CDR3 runs to 16 residues. The CDR3 sequence is CASSLGPVQVGNEQYF.

The chain has TRBV12-3 or TRBV12-4 and TRBJ2-1; there is no DNA to check the TCRdb D call of TRBD1. The CDR3 loop spans 16 amino acids. CDR3 loop: CASSLRGTGRRNEQFF.

The CDR3 region is CASSFGPQTNEKLFF. The chain couples TRBV12-3 or TRBV12-4 to TRBJ1-4. This CDR3 region has 15 residues.

This chain uses TRBV29-1 with TRBJ2-7; TCRdb selects TRBD1, and the lack of DNA leaves this call unchecked. The CDR3 is 12 residues long. In germline, CDR1 is SQVTM, CDR2 ANQGSEA. CDR3 amino acids: CSVLIRASEQYF.

The gene calls are TRBV30 and TRBJ2-4. The CDR3 consists of 14 residues. Germline lookup yields CDR1 GTSNPN and CDR2 SVGIG (reference sequence). The CDR3: CAWSAERLKNIQYF.